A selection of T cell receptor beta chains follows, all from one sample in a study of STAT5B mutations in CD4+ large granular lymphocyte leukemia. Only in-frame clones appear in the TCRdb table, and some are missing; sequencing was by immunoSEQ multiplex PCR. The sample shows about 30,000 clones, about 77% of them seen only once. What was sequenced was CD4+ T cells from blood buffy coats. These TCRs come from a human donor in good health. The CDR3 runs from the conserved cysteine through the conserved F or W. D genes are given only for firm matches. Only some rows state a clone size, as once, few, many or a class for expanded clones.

CDR3nt: TGTGCCAGCACAATGACAGGGACCAACTATGGCTACACCTTC; CDR3aa: CASTMTGTNYGYTF; d_gene: TRBD1; j_gene: TRBJ1-2; v_gene: TRBV27; abundance: NA
CDR3nt: TGCAGCGCCTTACAGGGACCTTACGAGCAGTACTTC; CDR3aa: CSALQGPYEQYF; d_gene: NA; j_gene: TRBJ2-7; v_gene: TRBV29-1; abundance: NA
CDR3nt: TGTGCCAGCAGCCAAGAGAAGCGGGGGGGGATCGAGCAGTACTTC; CDR3aa: CASSQEKRGGIEQYF; d_gene: TRBD2; j_gene: TRBJ2-7; v_gene: TRBV4-2; abundance: NA
CDR3nt: TGTGCCAGCAGCTCGGGGACAGGGCATTCGTCCTACAATGAGCAGTTCTTC; CDR3aa: CASSSGTGHSSYNEQFF; d_gene: TRBD1; j_gene: TRBJ2-1; v_gene: TRBV5-4; abundance: NA
CDR3nt: TGTGCCACCAGCAGAGCCCCCAATGAAAAACTGTTTTTT; CDR3aa: CATSRAPNEKLFF; d_gene: NA; j_gene: TRBJ1-4; v_gene: TRBV15; abundance: few
CDR3nt: TGTGCCAGCAGCTTAGGTGGGACAGTCGATGAGCAGTTCTTC; CDR3aa: CASSLGGTVDEQFF; d_gene: TRBD1; j_gene: TRBJ2-1; v_gene: TRBV7-2; abundance: NA
CDR3nt: TGTGCCAGCAGGGAGGGGGCGAACACTGAAGCTTTCTTT; CDR3aa: CASREGANTEAFF; d_gene: TRBD1; j_gene: TRBJ1-1; v_gene: TRBV28; abundance: NA
CDR3nt: TGTGCCAGCTCACCATCAGGGACAGGGGCGTATGGCTACACCTTC; CDR3aa: CASSPSGTGAYGYTF; d_gene: TRBD1; j_gene: TRBJ1-2; v_gene: TRBV18; abundance: NA
CDR3nt: TGTGCCACCAGCCGGCAACTCGGAGGCACAGATACGCAGTATTTT; CDR3aa: CATSRQLGGTDTQYF; d_gene: NA; j_gene: TRBJ2-3; v_gene: TRBV15; abundance: NA
CDR3nt: TGTGCCAGCAGCAGACTTAGCTCTGGGGCCAACGTCCTGACTTTC; CDR3aa: CASSRLSSGANVLTF; d_gene: NA; j_gene: TRBJ2-6; v_gene: TRBV7-3; abundance: NA
CDR3nt: TGCGCCAGCAGCTTGGAGGGGGTCTATGAGCAGTTCTTC; CDR3aa: CASSLEGVYEQFF; d_gene: NA; j_gene: TRBJ2-1; v_gene: TRBV5-1; abundance: NA
CDR3nt: TGCAGCGTTGAAGACGGGCAGTATGGCTACACCTTC; CDR3aa: CSVEDGQYGYTF; d_gene: NA; j_gene: TRBJ1-2; v_gene: TRBV29-1; abundance: NA
CDR3nt: TGCGCCAGCAGCTTGGGAGCGGGAGCCTTAACCGGGGAGCTGTTTTTT; CDR3aa: CASSLGAGALTGELFF; d_gene: TRBD2; j_gene: TRBJ2-2; v_gene: TRBV5-1; abundance: NA
CDR3nt: TGTGCCAGCAGAAAGCACAGGGGGCAGAACACCGGGGAGCTGTTTTTT; CDR3aa: CASRKHRGQNTGELFF; d_gene: TRBD1; j_gene: TRBJ2-2; v_gene: TRBV11-2; abundance: NA
CDR3nt: TGTGCCAGCAGCGGGGGGTCAGAGACCCAGTACTTC; CDR3aa: CASSGGSETQYF; d_gene: NA; j_gene: TRBJ2-5; v_gene: TRBV9; abundance: NA
CDR3nt: TGTGCCACCAGCAGAGCCAGGACACCTAGCACAGATACGCAGTATTTT; CDR3aa: CATSRARTPSTDTQYF; d_gene: NA; j_gene: TRBJ2-3; v_gene: TRBV15; abundance: NA
CDR3nt: TGTGCCAGCAGTCAACTCAGTCAGATGAACACTGAAGCTTTCTTT; CDR3aa: CASSQLSQMNTEAFF; d_gene: NA; j_gene: TRBJ1-1; v_gene: TRBV6-5; abundance: few
CDR3nt: TGCGCCAGCACCGGGACTAGCGGGACCGGTGAGCAGTTCTTC; CDR3aa: CASTGTSGTGEQFF; d_gene: TRBD2; j_gene: TRBJ2-1; v_gene: TRBV5-1; abundance: few
CDR3nt: TGTGCCAGCAGTTATCAGAAAAGCGGGAGTAAGCAGTTCTTC; CDR3aa: CASSYQKSGSKQFF; d_gene: TRBD2; j_gene: TRBJ2-1; v_gene: TRBV6-5; abundance: NA
CDR3nt: TGTGCCAGCAGCCGCAGGGGAGCAGGGGGTTTCGGGGAGCTGTTTTTT; CDR3aa: CASSRRGAGGFGELFF; d_gene: TRBD1; j_gene: TRBJ2-2; v_gene: TRBV11-3; abundance: NA
CDR3nt: TGCGCCAGCAGCTTGGACCCCAGAGCAGATACGCAGTATTTT; CDR3aa: CASSLDPRADTQYF; d_gene: NA; j_gene: TRBJ2-3; v_gene: TRBV5-1; abundance: NA
CDR3nt: TGTGCCAGCAGTTACTCATTGGGTGGCACTGAAGCTTTCTTT; CDR3aa: CASSYSLGGTEAFF; d_gene: NA; j_gene: TRBJ1-1; v_gene: TRBV6-6; abundance: few
CDR3nt: TGTGCCAGCAGCTTTCACCTCCAAGAGACCCAGTACTTC; CDR3aa: CASSFHLQETQYF; d_gene: NA; j_gene: TRBJ2-5; v_gene: TRBV7-8; abundance: NA